This T cell receptor beta chain was identified during a study of cytomegalovirus exposure and HLA in healthy donors. The primer mix had 60 Vbeta and 13 Jbeta primers. Sequencing was performed with immunoSEQ multiplex PCR; in TCRdb, only in-frame clones are kept and a portion is missing. The data show approximately 130,000 clones, with approximately 80% seen just once and over 0.95% held by the top ten. About this clone itself: Its specificity is not known.

Germline CDR1 SNHLY, CDR2 FYNNEI. The V gene lost 1 base and the J gene lost 0 bases, with 11 bases spanning the gap. The CDR3 sequence is 16 residues long. Findings and limits, study-wide: For presence/absence analyses, sequencing depth was assumed to be roughly uniform across donors. Most TCR sequences showed up rarely, but some public TCRs showed up in many donors. Later analysis showed most CMV-associated TCR beta chains appearing HLA-restricted. Analyzed later, association rates of TCRs varied across HLA loci, with DRB1 most and HLA-C fewest.

J is TRBJ2-3 and V is TRBV2; D is unclear. The specimen sequenced was PBMCs. The TCR sequence derives from a girl aged 2-9 years in good health and CMV-seronegative. The CDR3 sequence: CASSEGADESTDTQYF. The CDR3 coding sequence is TGTGCCAGCAGTGAAGGGGCAGACGAGAGCACAGATACGCAGTATTTT.